This TCR beta chain appears in the sequencing data of a study of T cell responses to AZD1222 COVID-19 vaccine. Sequencing was performed with immunoSEQ multiplex PCR; in TCRdb, only in-frame clones are kept and a portion is missing. This table holds 200,000 or so clones, about 87% found once. This clone was seen once. V gave up 2 bases and J gave up 1 base, with 11 bases separating them. Germline assignment: CDR1 MDHEN and CDR2 SYDVKM. This CDR3 has 15 residues. The source was peripheral blood, collected on day 0 of MenACWY control vaccination. The sequence derives from an adult in good health. The rearrangement uses TRBV28 and TRBJ1-1; no clear D gene. DNA for the CDR3: TGTGCCAGCAGTTTACCAGCGAAGGCGAACACTGAAGCTTTCTTT. Protein: CASSLPAKANTEAFF.